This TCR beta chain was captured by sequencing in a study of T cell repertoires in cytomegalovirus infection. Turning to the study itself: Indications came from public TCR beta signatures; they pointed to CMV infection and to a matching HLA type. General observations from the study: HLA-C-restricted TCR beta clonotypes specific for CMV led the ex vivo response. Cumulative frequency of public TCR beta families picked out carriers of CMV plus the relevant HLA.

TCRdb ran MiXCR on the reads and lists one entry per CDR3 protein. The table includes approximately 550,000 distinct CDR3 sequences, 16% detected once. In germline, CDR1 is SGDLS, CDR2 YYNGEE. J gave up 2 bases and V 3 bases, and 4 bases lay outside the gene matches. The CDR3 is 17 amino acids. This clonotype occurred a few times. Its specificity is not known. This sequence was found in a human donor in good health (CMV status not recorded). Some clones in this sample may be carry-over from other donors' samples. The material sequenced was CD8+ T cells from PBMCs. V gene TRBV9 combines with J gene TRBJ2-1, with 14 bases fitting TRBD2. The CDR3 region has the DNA TGTGCCAGCAGCGGGACTAGCGGGAGGAATGCCTACAATGAGCAGTTCTTC. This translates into CASSGTSGRNAYNEQFF.